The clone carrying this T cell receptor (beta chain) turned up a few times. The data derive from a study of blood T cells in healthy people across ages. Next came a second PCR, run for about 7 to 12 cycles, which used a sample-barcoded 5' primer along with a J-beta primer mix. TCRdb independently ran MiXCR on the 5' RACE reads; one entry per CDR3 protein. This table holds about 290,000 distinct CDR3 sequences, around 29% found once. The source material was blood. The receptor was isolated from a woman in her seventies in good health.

The DNA of the CDR3 is TGTGCCAGCAGCTTATTGGGCGGGAGGGACGCCGGTGAGCAGTTCTTC. It translates to CASSLLGGRDAGEQFF. The V and J genes are TRBV7-3 and TRBJ2-1, with TRBD2 matching 9 bases. CDR1 SGHTA and CDR2 FQGTGA come from the germline V gene. The CDR3 is 16 amino acids. Trimming at V came to 2 bases and at J to 9 bases, leaving 11 bases not matched to a gene.